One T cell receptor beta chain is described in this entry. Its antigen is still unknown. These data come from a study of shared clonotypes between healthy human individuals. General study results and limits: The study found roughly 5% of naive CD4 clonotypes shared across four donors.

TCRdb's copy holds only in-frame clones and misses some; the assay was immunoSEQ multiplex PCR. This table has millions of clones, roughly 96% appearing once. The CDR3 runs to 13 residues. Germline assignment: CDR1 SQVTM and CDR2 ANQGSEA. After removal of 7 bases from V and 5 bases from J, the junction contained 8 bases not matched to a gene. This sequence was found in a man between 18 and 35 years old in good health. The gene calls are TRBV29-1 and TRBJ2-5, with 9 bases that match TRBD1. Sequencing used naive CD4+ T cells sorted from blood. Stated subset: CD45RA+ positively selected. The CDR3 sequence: CSAGQGPRETQYF. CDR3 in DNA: TGCAGCGCGGGACAGGGACCTCGGGAGACCCAGTACTTC.